These T cell receptor beta chains were read from a single sample in a study of cytomegalovirus exposure and HLA in healthy donors. The method was immunoSEQ multiplex PCR; TCRdb's version includes in-frame clones alone and lacks a portion of them. The sample contains around 150,000 clones, roughly four fifths of which appear only once. Source material: PBMCs. The receptors stem from a man aged 50-60 years in good health and CMV-seropositive. CDR3s leave out the opening cysteine and the closing phenylalanine or tryptophan. Clone sizes are given selectively: once, few, many, or a class where the clone is expanded.

V	size	J	CDR3
TRBV10-3	.	TRBJ1-4	AIRGTGPNEKLF
TRBV6-6	.	TRBJ1-5	ASSYSAQPQH
TRBV19	.	TRBJ2-2	ASTPLGLAGMNTGELF
TRBV18	.	TRBJ2-1	ASSPGTSGSIANEQF
TRBV6-5	.	TRBJ1-5	ASSRGTGDNQPQH
TRBV15	.	TRBJ2-1	ATSSVPGYNEQF
TRBV4-1	.	TRBJ2-5	ASSQDWEVLGRDQETQY
TRBV5-1	.	TRBJ2-2	ASSLWRGDTGELF
TRBV28	.	TRBJ2-6	ASSRGLAGNGANVLT
TRBV6-9	.	TRBJ2-4	ASRGGTGR
TRBV4-3	.	TRBJ2-2	ASSQGTGSTGELF
TRBV11-2	.	TRBJ2-4	ASSLWMGDIQY
TRBV5-1	few	TRBJ2-5	ASSFEGGRGETQY
TRBV7-9	once	TRBJ1-4	ASSAIGGHGEKLF
TRBV5-1	.	TRBJ2-7	ASSLSTQTYEQY
TRBV4-1	.	TRBJ1-1	ASSQSPLPGQGRAF
TRBV7-9	.	TRBJ1-3	SSAHRPGTWVNGNTIY
TRBV5-4	.	TRBJ1-6	ASSSDNNYNSPLH
TRBV7-3	.	TRBJ2-1	ASSQPGGEQF
TRBV28	once	TRBJ2-5	ASSWGQQETQY
TRBV9	.	TRBJ2-7	ASSVSPHYRDEQY
TRBV28	.	TRBJ1-1	ASSTGGDTEAF
TRBV7-9	.	TRBJ2-2	ASSLPTGARDTGELF
TRBV28	.	TRBJ1-2	ASSLNQGDYT
TRBV4-2	few	TRBJ2-6	ASSLEARGPSGANVLT
TRBV20-1	.	TRBJ1-2	SAPDRGSYT
TRBV10-3	.	TRBJ2-3	ATLAGPGDTQY
TRBV4-2	.	TRBJ2-1	ASSQARGRPSSYNEQF
TRBV2	.	TRBJ1-1	ASSNAGGTEAF
TRBV28	.	TRBJ1-2	ASSPGTGGPYGYT
TRBV30	.	TRBJ2-6	AWSVPGQGFGANVLT
TRBV5-1	.	TRBJ1-2	ASRLELNPNYGYT
TRBV28	.	TRBJ1-6	ASRDRGQFNSPLH
TRBV7-3	.	TRBJ2-3	ASRASGGAADTQY
TRBV7-2	.	TRBJ1-4	ASSATGGPEKLF
TRBV29-1	.	TRBJ2-1	SVVQAHEQF
TRBV2	.	TRBJ2-2	ASRIAGGDTGELF
TRBV5-5	.	TRBJ2-3	ASSPTPLDTDTQY
TRBV14	few	TRBJ2-5	ASKRQGALEQY
TRBV6-6	.	TRBJ2-4	ASSGSGLAKNIQY
TRBV7-8	few	TRBJ1-1	ASSLLEGAGRAF
TRBV7-3	.	TRBJ2-1	ASSHGLYNEQF
TRBV7-9	.	TRBJ2-5	ASSLVVAGQETQY